The clone carrying this TCR beta chain was detected once. Its antigen is not known. Assays examined roughly 9.2 x 10^4 TCR templates per sample. The protocol was immunoSEQ multiplex PCR, while the TCRdb copy is restricted to in-frame clones and leaves out a portion. The data show about 120,000 clones, roughly 95% seen once. This CDR3 has 15 amino acids. The source of the sample is a study of siplizumab effects on memory and regulatory T cells. Whole-study results and caveats: Controls had approximately 25% Treg-derived mappable alloreactive CD4+ clones on average, versus approximately 73% with siplizumab. It seemed that naive T cells were more diverse than memory cells and were major contributors to the alloresponse. Naive-or-memory phenotypes were unassignable for roughly 75-95% of proliferating CD4+ or CD8+ clones.

This chain links TRBV1 with TRBJ1-2. TRBV1 is described as a pseudogene. This clonotype was sampled from a human donor in good health. The sequencing sample was made of non-Treg CD4+ T cells sorted from blood. In DNA form, the CDR3 reads TGCACCAGCAGCCAATGGACGGCGATTAACTATGGCTACACCTTC. The encoded protein is CTSSQWTAINYGYTF.